Below, 3 T cell receptor beta chains from the same sample are listed, as sequenced in a study of metastatic and nonmetastatic thyroid tumors. Thyroid surgery was performed in patients who had received no treatment beforehand. Using MiXCR, TCRdb re-called clones from the PCR reads. The profile shows some 41,000 clones, roughly 3.2% of them singletons. Sequencing input: blood. These receptors were collected from a female donor with papillary thyroid cancer or a benign thyroid nodule (not recorded which). Some clones in this sample may be carry-over from other donors' samples.

The rearrangement uses TRBV3-1 and TRBJ1-1; D unclear. V was cut by 0 bases and J by 4 bases, with 6 bases left in between. Per the germline V gene, CDR1 is LGHDT and CDR2 is YNNKEL (reference sequence). The CDR3 contains 13 residues. The CDR3 spells CASSQDRGTEAFF. CDR3 sequence (DNA): TGTGCCAGCAGCCAAGATCGCGGCACTGAAGCTTTCTTT. The variable domain in full, with the rest retrieved from reference TRBV3-1 and TRBJ1-1, is DTAVSQTPKYLVTQMGNDKSIKCEQNLGHDTMYWYKQDSKKFLKIMFSYNNKELIINETVPNRFSPKSPDKAHLNLHINSLELGDSAVYFCASSQDRGTEAFFGQGTRLTVV.

The chain carries TRBV10-1 and TRBJ2-5, with D perhaps TRBD2 (5 bases). Germline assignment: CDR1 WNHNN and CDR2 SYGVQD (reference sequence). Trimming stripped 10 bases from V and 1 base from J, with 16 bases between. CDR3 size: 14 residues. The CDR3 here is CANSVGGPQETQYF. In nucleotides, the CDR3 is TGCGCCAACAGCGTCGGCGGGCCCCAAGAGACCCAGTACTTC.

This clone was found a few times. V and J are TRBV6-4 and TRBJ2-2, with D unresolved. Per the germline V gene, CDR1 is MRHNA and CDR2 is SNTAGT. The V and J ends lost 8 bases and 8 bases respectively, with 15 bases between them. The CDR3 loop spans 13 amino acids. The CDR3 reads CASGNEEAGELFF. The CDR3 region has the DNA TGTGCCAGCGGGAACGAAGAGGCGGGGGAGCTGTTTTTT.